This TCR beta chain came from a study of blood T cell repertoires in COVID-19. Study in general: T cells, B-cell-depleted T cells, or PBMCs provided the cDNA or gDNA that served as material.

As processed by the authors: Reference gene primer amplification in the assay estimated nucleated cell counts. Produced via immunoSEQ multiplex PCR; TCRdb's table is partial and in-frame only. V and J calls and clone size are those listed in that table; D and trimming were worked out from the DNA. The sample has about 91,000 clones, around 88% seen once; the top ten hold roughly 8.1%. The CDR3 is made up of 14 amino acids. Per the germline V gene, CDR1 is WNHNN and CDR2 is SYGVQD (reference sequence). The ends were cut back, 9 bases at V and 0 bases at J, with 9 bases in the middle. The receptor's source is a woman in her seventies with acute or convalescent COVID-19. What was sequenced was peripheral blood. The gene calls are TRBV10-1 and TRBJ1-6, with D unresolved. DNA of the CDR3: TGCGCCAGTTCGAACTACTCCTATAATTCACCCCTCCACTTT. Translated: CASSNYSYNSPLHF.